This is a list of T cell receptor beta chains from one sample in a study of CD8 T cells in ankylosing spondylitis. Each CDR3 protein gets one entry after TCRdb re-called the 5' RACE reads with MiXCR. This table has some 37,000 distinct CDR3 sequences, approximately 17% appearing once. The sequencing sample was made of blood. The receptors originated from a male donor with ankylosing spondylitis or in good health (not recorded which). CDR3s include the opening cysteine and the closing phenylalanine or tryptophan. The order of the fields is V gene, J gene, clone size, D gene, CDR3 DNA, CDR3 protein. A D gene is named only where the DNA matches it firmly. Not every row has a clone size; where given, it reads once, few, many or a size class.

TRBV27	TRBJ1-5	few	-	TGTGCCAGCAGCCGCGGGGACATCAGCAATCAGCCCCAGCATTTT	CASSRGDISNQPQHF
TRBV4-2	TRBJ2-1	few	TRBD2	TGTGCCAGCAGCCAACCCCGTAGCGGGGGGGCCTACAATGAGCAGTTCTTC	CASSQPRSGGAYNEQFF
TRBV6-6	TRBJ1-2	-	-	TGTGCCAGCAGCCCTCGGGACAACTATGGCTACACCTTC	CASSPRDNYGYTF
TRBV3-1	TRBJ2-5	many	-	TGTGCCAGCAGCCGGGGATTGAGAGAGACCCAGTACTTC	CASSRGLRETQYF
TRBV7-9	TRBJ2-3	few	TRBD1	TGTGCCAGCAGCACCCGACAGGGGATAACAGATACGCAGTATTTT	CASSTRQGITDTQYF
TRBV29-1	TRBJ2-2	-	TRBD2	TGCAGCGTAGTTAGCGGGAGCGGCGGGGAGCTGTTTTTT	CSVVSGSGGELFF
TRBV12-3/TRBV12-4	TRBJ2-7	few	-	TGTGCCAGCAGTCCTACGGGGGGCCCCTACGAGCAGTACTTC	CASSPTGGPYEQYF
TRBV3-1	TRBJ2-1	few	TRBD2	TGTGCCAGCAGCTCCTGGCGGGAGAGGAATGAGCAGTTCTTC	CASSSWRERNEQFF
TRBV12-3/TRBV12-4	TRBJ1-2	many	-	TGTGCCAGCAGTTTATCAGGGAATGGCTACACCTTC	CASSLSGNGYTF
TRBV5-1	TRBJ2-2	few	-	TGCGCCAGCAGCTTGGGATCCCGGACCGGGGAGCTGTTTTTT	CASSLGSRTGELFF
TRBV12-3/TRBV12-4	TRBJ1-3	few	-	TGTGCCAGCAGTTTGGCCAGTCCTGGAAACACCATATATTTT	CASSLASPGNTIYF
TRBV29-1	TRBJ2-2	-	TRBD2	TGCAGCGCCGGGGGGGCATCCGCGAACACCGGGGAGCTGTTTTTT	CSAGGASANTGELFF
TRBV5-1	TRBJ2-3	-	TRBD1	TGCGCCAGCAGCCGACAGGGGATCCGCACAGATACGCAGTATTTT	CASSRQGIRTDTQYF
TRBV27	TRBJ2-4	many	TRBD2	TGTGCCAGCAGTTTCGATCTGGGTGAGGGGCAGCGGGGGAACATTCAGTACTTC	CASSFDLGEGQRGNIQYF
TRBV29-1	TRBJ1-4	few	-	TGCAGCGTTGGAGCGAGTCTCAATGAAAAACTGTTTTTT	CSVGASLNEKLFF
TRBV11-3	TRBJ2-1	few	-	TGTGCCAGCAGCGAACTATTTGACGCTGAGCAGTTCTTC	CASSELFDAEQFF
TRBV20-1	TRBJ2-1	-	-	TGCAGTGCTAGTGCGGCTAGCGCCTCCCGACGGAATGAGCAGTTCTTC	CSASAASASRRNEQFF
TRBV20-1	TRBJ1-1	once	-	TGCAGTGCTAATAGCGGGCGCTGGACTGAAGCTTTCTTT	CSANSGRWTEAFF
TRBV28	TRBJ1-1	-	TRBD1	TGTGCCAGCAGTCCCCCGGGGGGCAGGGTCACAGGGGACACTGAAGCTTTCTTT	CASSPPGGRVTGDTEAFF
TRBV7-6	TRBJ2-7	-	-	TGTGCCAGCAGCTTAGATGGACTCCTGCGTGGGGAGCAGTACTTC	CASSLDGLLRGEQYF
TRBV6-6	TRBJ2-5	-	-	TGTGCCAGCACCGACAGCCTAGGCCAAGAGACCCAGTACTTC	CASTDSLGQETQYF
TRBV20-1	TRBJ2-2	-	-	TGCAGTGCTAGGGGCCCTGGCGCCGGGGAGCTGTTTTTT	CSARGPGAGELFF